Here is one T cell receptor beta chain with its context. CDR1 LGHNA and CDR2 YSLEER come from the germline V gene. V dropped 2 bases and J dropped 4; count of bases not matched to a gene: 7. The CDR3 is 15 amino acids. The entry originates in a study of blood T cell repertoires in COVID-19. The assay was immunoSEQ multiplex PCR, and TCRdb's table has in-frame clones only and misses some. The sample includes roughly 100,000 clones, about four fifths of them seen just once. The gene calls are TRBV4-3 and TRBJ2-5; 7 bases map to TRBD1. The sequence was obtained from a woman between 65 and 79 years old with acute or convalescent COVID-19. Sequenced material: peripheral blood. The CDR3 protein is CASSQTTGYPETQYF. CDR3 sequence (DNA): TGCGCCAGCAGCCAAACGACAGGGTACCCAGAGACCCAGTACTTC.